The 16 T cell receptor beta chains presented below share a single source sample, sequenced in a study of breast tumors, draining lymph nodes, adjacent tissues. Breast cancer patients provided tissue from their axillary draining lymph nodes. Each CDR3 protein gets one entry after TCRdb re-called the multiplex PCR reads with MiXCR. The sample holds about 220,000 distinct CDR3 sequences, 30% to 35% seen once. Sequencing was carried out using axillary lymph node tissue. These receptors came from a female donor with breast cancer. Some clones in this sample may be carry-over from other donors' samples.

This clonotype has ten or more counts. V gene TRBV5-1 combines with J gene TRBJ1-4; D is uncertain. The germline V gene has CDR1 SGHRS and CDR2 YFSETQ. Trimming cost V 5 bases and J 0 bases, with 8 bases left between them. The CDR3 is 14 residues long. The CDR3 region has the DNA TGCGCCAGCAGGATAAGTGCAACTAATGAAAAACTGTTTTTT. Protein: CASRISATNEKLFF.

The rearrangement links TRBV7-2 to TRBJ2-3, with 12 bases that match TRBD2. CDR1 is SGHTA and CDR2 is FQGNSA in the germline V gene. The length of the CDR3 is 16 residues. After removal of 3 bases from V and 4 bases from J, the junction contained 5 bases not matched to a gene. For the CDR3, the DNA is TGTGCCAGCAGCTTTGCTAGCGGGGGGGTGGCAGATACGCAGTATTTT. It codes for CASSFASGGVADTQYF.

Regarding this clonotype: A read error is possible here, since a much larger clone lies one base away. The V call is TRBV9, the J call TRBJ1-2; D remains unclear. From germline, CDR1 is SGDLS and CDR2 YYNGEE. The CDR3 length is 15 residues. The CDR3 sequence is CASSLGSRVHYGSTF. The DNA for the CDR3 is TGTGCCAGCAGCTTAGGGTCGAGGGTTCACTATGGCTCCACCTTC.

This clonotype was observed a few times. Possible read error: a much larger clone is one base away. The rearrangement uses TRBV7-8 and TRBJ2-7, with TRBD1 matching over 9 bases. Per the germline V gene, CDR1 is SGHVS and CDR2 is FQNEAQ. This CDR3 is 18 amino acids long. V gave up 1 base and J gave up 5 bases; unmatched junction bases: 15. CDR3 residues: CASSLGDRWEQGAHEQYF. Written as DNA, the CDR3 is TGTGCCAGCAGCTTAGGGGATCGGTGGGAACAGGGGGCCCACGAGCAGTACTTC.

The rearrangement links TRBV6-6 to TRBJ2-5, with 8 positions matching TRBD1. Trimming took 7 bases from V and 9 from J; bases not matched to a gene: 16. The germline CDR1 and CDR2 sequences are MNHNY and SVGAGI (reference sequence). This CDR3 region has 15 residues. The CDR3 loop is CASNPGQALIQPQYF. CDR3 nucleotides: TGTGCCAGCAACCCGGGACAGGCCTTGATTCAGCCCCAGTACTTC.

This chain connects TRBV12-5 to TRBJ1-2, with D unclear. Germline V lookup: CDR1 LGHNT, CDR2 FRNRAP. Trimming took off 7 bases at V and 4 bases at J, with 10 bases between the two ends. The CDR3 runs 12 residues. CDR3 amino acids: CASAVPVYGYTF. The DNA for the CDR3 is TGTGCTAGTGCAGTCCCCGTCTATGGCTACACCTTC.

As regards this clonotype: This may stem from a read error, because a much larger clone lies one nucleotide away. V is TRBV5-1 and J is TRBJ2-1; 8 bases fit TRBD2. Germline CDR1 and CDR2: SGHRS and YFSETQ. This CDR3 has 13 amino acids. CDR3 in amino acids: CASSLGGGHDQFF. The CDR3 DNA is TGCGCCAGCAGCTTGGGCGGGGGGCATGACCAGTTCTTC.

V gene TRBV19 combines with J gene TRBJ2-2; 11 bases match TRBD1. Germline loops: CDR1 LNHDA, CDR2 SQIVND (reference sequence). This CDR3 has 18 residues. V lost 3 bases to trimming and J lost 5 bases; unmatched junction nucleotides: 11. The CDR3 nucleotides are TGTGCCAGTAGTATTCTCCTCGGGACAGGGGGAAGAACCGGGGAGCTGTTTTTT. The encoded protein is CASSILLGTGGRTGELFF.

The chain couples TRBV3-1 to TRBJ2-1, with 8 bases aligning to TRBD2. Germline loops: CDR1 LGHDT, CDR2 YNNKEL (reference sequence). Losses at the gene ends were 3 bases for V and 10 bases for J; bases not matched to a gene: 8. The CDR3 is 14 residues long. The CDR3 DNA reads as TGTGCCAGCAGCCAGAGGAGGCGGGAGGCCGAGCAGTTCTTC. Translated, it gives CASSQRRREAEQFF.

This clonotype showed up many times. This rearrangement joins TRBV19 to TRBJ1-3, with TRBD1 matching over 8 bases. J gave up 0 bases and V 7 bases, and 14 bases lay outside the gene matches. In germline, CDR1 is LNHDA, CDR2 SQIVND (reference sequence). This CDR3 spans 18 amino acids. The CDR3 sequence: CASTRDRRSSFSGNTIYF. The CDR3 DNA sequence: TGTGCCAGTACCAGGGACAGGCGTAGTTCCTTCTCTGGAAACACCATATATTTT. The complete variable domain, with remaining parts taken from reference TRBV19 and TRBJ1-3, reads DGGITQSPKYLFRKEGQNVTLSCEQNLNHDAMYWYRQDPGQGLRLIYYSQIVNDFQKGDIAEGYSVSREKKESFPLTVTSAQKNPTAFYLCASTRDRRSSFSGNTIYFGEGSWLTVV.

In this sample, this clonotype turned up many times. The chain joins TRBV2 to TRBJ2-3; 7 positions match TRBD2. The CDR3 loop spans 14 amino acids. The germline V gene encodes CDR1 SNHLY and CDR2 FYNNEI. J lost 0 bases, V lost 6 bases, and 3 bases had no gene match. CDR3 protein: CASRRAGSTDTQYF. Here the CDR3 DNA reads TGTGCCAGCAGACGAGCGGGGAGCACAGATACGCAGTATTTT.

The chain joins TRBV30 to TRBJ2-5; a weak D match, TRBD1 (5 bases). Germline V gene data show CDR1 as GTSNPN and CDR2 as SVGIG (reference sequence). CDR3 size: 12 residues. V was shortened by 1 base and J by 5 bases, with 8 bases between the two germline ends. The CDR3: CAWSEGMETQYF. The CDR3 DNA is TGTGCCTGGAGTGAGGGGATGGAGACCCAGTACTTC.

Remarks on this clonotype: Being one base from a much bigger clone, this may be a read error. No conserved phenylalanine or tryptophan is present at the end of the CDR3, so a read error is the likely explanation. The chain recombines TRBV9 with TRBJ1-2; D may be TRBD1 (6 bases). V lost 6 bases, J lost 8 bases, and 17 bases lay in between. CDR1 is SGDLS and CDR2 is YYNGEE in the germline V gene. The CDR3 runs 13 residues. For the CDR3, the DNA is TGTGCCAGCAACCGTCTAAGGGACAACGGCTACACCTCC. It specifies CASNRLRDNGYTS.

Worth noting for this clonotype: Being one base from a much bigger clone, this may be a read error. V gene TRBV7-9 combines with J gene TRBJ1-2, with 8 bases identical to TRBD1. Germline loops: CDR1 SEHNR, CDR2 FQNEAQ (reference sequence). The CDR3 totals 15 residues. The CDR3 sequence: CASSLAGRGLYGYPF. The CDR3 DNA reads as TGTGCCAGCAGCTTAGCGGGCAGGGGGCTATATGGCTACCCCTTC.

Many counts were recorded for this clonotype. CDR3 coding DNA: TGCGCCAGCAGCCGCAGCCGGGACAGGGCTTCCTACGAGCAGTACTTC. Encoded protein: CASSRSRDRASYEQYF. The rearrangement links TRBV4-1 to TRBJ2-7; 9 bases fit TRBD1. The CDR3 contains 16 residues. V trimming: 4 bases; J trimming: 1 base; junction bases outside the gene matches: 8. Germline values: CDR1 MGHRA, CDR2 YSYEKL.

There are many counts of this clonotype. The chain couples TRBV5-1 to TRBJ2-7, with D possibly being TRBD2 (5 bases). Germline CDR1 SGHRS, CDR2 YFSETQ. V was shortened by 5 bases and J by 3 bases, with 12 bases between the two germline ends. This CDR3 spans 13 amino acids. The DNA for the CDR3 is TGCGCCAGCAGAGCCACTAGGGACTACGAGCAGTACTTC. It codes for CASRATRDYEQYF.